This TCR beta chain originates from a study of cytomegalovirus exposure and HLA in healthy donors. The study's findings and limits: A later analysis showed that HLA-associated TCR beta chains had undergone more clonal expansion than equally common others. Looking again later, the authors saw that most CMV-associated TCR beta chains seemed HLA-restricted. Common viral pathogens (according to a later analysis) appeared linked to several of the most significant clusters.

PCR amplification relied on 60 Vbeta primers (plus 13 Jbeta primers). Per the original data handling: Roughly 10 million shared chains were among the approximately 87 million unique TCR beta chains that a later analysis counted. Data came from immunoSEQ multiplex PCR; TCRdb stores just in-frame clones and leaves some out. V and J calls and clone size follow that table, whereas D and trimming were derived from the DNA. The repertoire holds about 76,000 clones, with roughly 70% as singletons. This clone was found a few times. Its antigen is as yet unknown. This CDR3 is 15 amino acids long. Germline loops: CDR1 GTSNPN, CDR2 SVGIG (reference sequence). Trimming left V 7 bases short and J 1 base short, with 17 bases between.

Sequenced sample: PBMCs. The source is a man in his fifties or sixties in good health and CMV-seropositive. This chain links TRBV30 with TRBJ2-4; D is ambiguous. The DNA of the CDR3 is TGTGCCTCTTCAGGTGGTAGGATGGCCAAAAACATTCAGTACTTC. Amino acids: CASSGGRMAKNIQYF.